This TCR beta chain was identified in a study of T cell responses to AZD1222 COVID-19 vaccine. The data were produced by immunoSEQ multiplex PCR, yet TCRdb's version contains in-frame clones alone and is incomplete. The sample lists roughly 100,000 clones; around 92% were seen once. CDR3 size: 14 residues. Deletions cut 5 bases from V and 10 bases from J, with 18 bases between. Germline lookup yields CDR1 MNHEY and CDR2 SVGAGI. Findings and caveats of the study: Clonal diversity was possibly underestimated, and white British individuals and females predominated among donors. Repertoires were obtained solely post-peak T cell response.

Concerning this clone: The antigen is not known.

This receptor was obtained from an adult in good health. Sample: peripheral blood, taken on day 0 of AZD1222 vaccination. This chain connects TRBV6-5 to TRBJ2-1; D is perhaps TRBD2 (6 bases). The CDR3 reads CASSKLTREAEQFF. The CDR3 DNA follows: TGTGCCAGCAGTAAGCTGACTAGAGAAGCCGAGCAGTTCTTC.